This TCR beta chain comes out of a study of T cell repertoires in ileal Crohn's disease. Study in general: Patients had a median roughly 7.9-year disease duration, and approximately 35% were active smokers. About half received postoperative treatment, some ten with thiopurines and 15 to 20 anti-TNF.

Notes on this clone: The antigen is not known.

Trimming took off 2 bases at V and 6 bases at J, with 8 bases between the two ends. The germline gives CDR1 SGHTA, CDR2 FQGNSA. This CDR3 has 13 amino acids. Study-wide points: Every patient over 26.8% clonality showed endoscopic recurrence.

TCRdb's table, derived via immunoSEQ multiplex PCR, lists solely in-frame clones and lacks some. The sample has more than 25,000 clones, about 80% seen once. The sequence derives from an adult with Crohn's disease. The sample comprised ileal tissue. The rearrangement joins TRBV7-2 to TRBJ1-5; no clear D. The CDR3 DNA is TGTGCCAGCAGCTTATATCGGTCTCAGCCCCAGCATTTT. Its translation is CASSLYRSQPQHF.